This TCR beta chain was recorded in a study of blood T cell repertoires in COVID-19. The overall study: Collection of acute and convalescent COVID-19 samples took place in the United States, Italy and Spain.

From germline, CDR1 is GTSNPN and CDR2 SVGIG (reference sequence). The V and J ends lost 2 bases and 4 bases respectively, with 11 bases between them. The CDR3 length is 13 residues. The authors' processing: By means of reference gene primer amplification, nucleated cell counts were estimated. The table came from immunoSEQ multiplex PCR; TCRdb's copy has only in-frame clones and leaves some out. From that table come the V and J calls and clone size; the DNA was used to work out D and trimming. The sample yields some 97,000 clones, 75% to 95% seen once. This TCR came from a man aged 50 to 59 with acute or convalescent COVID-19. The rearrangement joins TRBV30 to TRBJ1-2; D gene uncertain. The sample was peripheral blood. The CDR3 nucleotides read TGTGCCTGGAGTCGGGATCGGGGCTATGGCTACACCTTC. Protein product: CAWSRDRGYGYTF. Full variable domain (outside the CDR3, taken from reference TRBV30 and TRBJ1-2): SQTIHQWPATLVQPVGSPLSLECTVEGTSNPNLYWYRQAAGRGLQLLFYSVGIGQISSEVPQNLSASRPQDRQFILSSKKLLLSDSGFYLCAWSRDRGYGYTFGSGTRLTVV.